A selection of T cell receptor beta chains follows, all from one sample in a study of cytomegalovirus exposure and HLA in healthy donors. TCRdb's copy holds only in-frame clones and misses some; the assay was immunoSEQ multiplex PCR. The sample lists 120,000 or so clones, about 78% occurring once. The sequencing sample was made of PBMCs. All receptors derive from a female donor in good health and CMV-seronegative. CDR3s include the opening cysteine and the closing phenylalanine or tryptophan. The D gene is left open where the match is weak. A row's size may be missing; if present it is once, few, many or a size class.

d_call: TRBD1
v_call: TRBV7-9
cdr3_length: 14
clone_size: once
j_call: TRBJ2-3
cdr3_nt: TGTGCCAGCAGCCCGGACAGGGCCACAGATACGCAGTATTTT
cdr3_aa: CASSPDRATDTQYF

d_call: TRBD2
v_call: TRBV5-1
cdr3_length: 19
clone_size: -
j_call: TRBJ2-7
cdr3_nt: TGCGCCAGCAGCTTGGGGGGTTGGTTCCAGCGGGAGGGCTCCTACGAGCAGTACTTC
cdr3_aa: CASSLGGWFQREGSYEQYF

d_call: -
v_call: TRBV30
cdr3_length: 11
clone_size: -
j_call: TRBJ2-7
cdr3_nt: TGTGCCTGGACAACCGGTTACGAGCAGTACTTC
cdr3_aa: CAWTTGYEQYF

d_call: -
v_call: TRBV28
cdr3_length: 12
clone_size: -
j_call: TRBJ2-5
cdr3_nt: TGTGCCAGCAGGGACTATCAAGAGACCCAGTACTTC
cdr3_aa: CASRDYQETQYF

d_call: TRBD1
v_call: TRBV4-1
cdr3_length: 15
clone_size: -
j_call: TRBJ2-2
cdr3_nt: TGCGCCAGCAGCCCTCGACAGGGTATGAGCGGGGAGCTGTTTTTT
cdr3_aa: CASSPRQGMSGELFF

d_call: -
v_call: TRBV5-6
cdr3_length: 19
clone_size: -
j_call: TRBJ2-3
cdr3_nt: TGTGCCAGCAGCCCACGCGCGCACCCTATCCATACGAGAACAGATACGCAGTATTTT
cdr3_aa: CASSPRAHPIHTRTDTQYF

d_call: -
v_call: TRBV27
cdr3_length: 14
clone_size: -
j_call: TRBJ2-2
cdr3_nt: TGTGCCAGCAGTTTATATCCGGACACCGGGGAGCTGTTTTTT
cdr3_aa: CASSLYPDTGELFF

d_call: TRBD1
v_call: TRBV7-2
cdr3_length: 14
clone_size: few
j_call: TRBJ2-7
cdr3_nt: TGTGCCAGCAGCACACCGGGACAGCACTACGAGCAGTACTTC
cdr3_aa: CASSTPGQHYEQYF

d_call: TRBD1
v_call: TRBV7-9
cdr3_length: 14
clone_size: -
j_call: TRBJ1-2
cdr3_nt: TGTGCCAGCAGCGCCCAAGGACAGGGTAGTGGCTACACCTTC
cdr3_aa: CASSAQGQGSGYTF

d_call: -
v_call: TRBV5-1
cdr3_length: 13
clone_size: -
j_call: TRBJ1-1
cdr3_nt: TGCGCCAGCGGGCAGGGCCTGAACACTGAAGCTTTCTTT
cdr3_aa: CASGQGLNTEAFF

d_call: -
v_call: TRBV7-9
cdr3_length: 17
clone_size: -
j_call: TRBJ2-3
cdr3_nt: TGTGCCAGCAGCTTAGGCGGGGGCAGCTCAAGCACAGATACGCAGTATTTT
cdr3_aa: CASSLGGGSSSTDTQYF

d_call: -
v_call: TRBV19
cdr3_length: 14
clone_size: -
j_call: TRBJ2-3
cdr3_nt: TGTGCCAGTAGTACCACCCTTCACGGAGATACGCAGTATTTT
cdr3_aa: CASSTTLHGDTQYF

d_call: TRBD1
v_call: TRBV15
cdr3_length: 16
clone_size: -
j_call: TRBJ1-5
cdr3_nt: TGTGCCACCAGCAGACCCAGGACAGGGGGCAATCAGCCCCAGCATTTT
cdr3_aa: CATSRPRTGGNQPQHF

d_call: -
v_call: TRBV30
cdr3_length: 16
clone_size: -
j_call: TRBJ1-3
cdr3_nt: TGTGCCTGGAGTGCGGGACACCCGAGCTCTGGAAACACCATATATTTT
cdr3_aa: CAWSAGHPSSGNTIYF

d_call: -
v_call: TRBV18
cdr3_length: 14
clone_size: few
j_call: TRBJ2-3
cdr3_nt: TGTGCCAGCTCACCAGGCGCGGCCACAGATACGCAGTATTTT
cdr3_aa: CASSPGAATDTQYF

d_call: -
v_call: TRBV19
cdr3_length: 14
clone_size: -
j_call: TRBJ2-7
cdr3_nt: TGTGCCAGTAGTATAGCCGGGGTGCCCTACGAGCAGTACTTC
cdr3_aa: CASSIAGVPYEQYF

d_call: TRBD2
v_call: TRBV2
cdr3_length: 15
clone_size: -
j_call: TRBJ2-5
cdr3_nt: TGTGCCAGCAGTGAAGCCAGCGGGGGGGAAGAGACCCAGTACTTC
cdr3_aa: CASSEASGGEETQYF

d_call: -
v_call: TRBV5-1
cdr3_length: 16
clone_size: -
j_call: TRBJ1-1
cdr3_nt: TGCGCCAGCAGCTTGGTCTCGCAGGCGATAAACACTGAAGCTTTCTTT
cdr3_aa: CASSLVSQAINTEAFF

d_call: TRBD1
v_call: TRBV9
cdr3_length: 14
clone_size: few
j_call: TRBJ1-5
cdr3_nt: TGTGCCAGCAGCGCGGACAGGGTTAATCAGCCCCAGCATTTT
cdr3_aa: CASSADRVNQPQHF

d_call: TRBD1
v_call: TRBV7-9
cdr3_length: 15
clone_size: once
j_call: TRBJ2-7
cdr3_nt: TGTGCCAGCAGCACCGGAGGGACAGGGAACTACGAGCAGTACTTC
cdr3_aa: CASSTGGTGNYEQYF

d_call: -
v_call: TRBV4-1
cdr3_length: 15
clone_size: -
j_call: TRBJ2-7
cdr3_nt: TGCGCCAGCAGCCAAGCATTCCGGAGCTCCTACGAGCAGTACTTC
cdr3_aa: CASSQAFRSSYEQYF

d_call: -
v_call: TRBV7-9
cdr3_length: 13
clone_size: -
j_call: TRBJ2-7
cdr3_nt: TGTGCCAGCAGCGACTCGTACTCCTACGAGCAGTACTTC
cdr3_aa: CASSDSYSYEQYF

d_call: TRBD1
v_call: TRBV30
cdr3_length: 15
clone_size: -
j_call: TRBJ2-1
cdr3_nt: TGTGCCTGGAGGGTTACAGGGGGCCTCTACAATGAGCAGTTCTTC
cdr3_aa: CAWRVTGGLYNEQFF

d_call: -
v_call: TRBV7-6
cdr3_length: 13
clone_size: -
j_call: TRBJ2-5
cdr3_nt: TGTGCCAGCAGCTTTCAGGGTAGGGAGACCCAGTACTTC
cdr3_aa: CASSFQGRETQYF

d_call: TRBD1
v_call: TRBV6-6
cdr3_length: 15
clone_size: -
j_call: TRBJ2-3
cdr3_nt: TGTGCCAGCAGTTCCCCGACAGGGTTGACAGATACGCAGTATTTT
cdr3_aa: CASSSPTGLTDTQYF

d_call: -
v_call: TRBV5-1
cdr3_length: 18
clone_size: -
j_call: TRBJ1-6
cdr3_nt: TGCGCCAGCAGCTTGGCAGGATCCGGGAGGGCCTATAATTCACCCCTCCACTTT
cdr3_aa: CASSLAGSGRAYNSPLHF

d_call: -
v_call: TRBV15
cdr3_length: 15
clone_size: -
j_call: TRBJ2-3
cdr3_nt: TGTGCCACCAGCAGAGATGGGGCAAGCACAGATACGCAGTATTTT
cdr3_aa: CATSRDGASTDTQYF

d_call: -
v_call: TRBV20-1
cdr3_length: 11
clone_size: -
j_call: TRBJ1-6
cdr3_nt: TGCAGTGCGGACACAGGGCAACCCCTCCACTTT
cdr3_aa: CSADTGQPLHF

d_call: -
v_call: TRBV10-3
cdr3_length: 14
clone_size: -
j_call: TRBJ2-5
cdr3_nt: TGTGCCATCAGTGGGTCGGGGCAGCAAGAGACCCAGTACTTC
cdr3_aa: CAISGSGQQETQYF

d_call: -
v_call: TRBV5-6
cdr3_length: 12
clone_size: -
j_call: TRBJ2-5
cdr3_nt: TGTGCCAGCGCGGACAAGCCCGAGACCCAGTACTTC
cdr3_aa: CASADKPETQYF

d_call: -
v_call: TRBV30
cdr3_length: 19
clone_size: -
j_call: TRBJ1-1
cdr3_nt: TGTGCCTGGAGTGTACGGCAGGGGCGGTTTGGAATAATGAACACTGAAGCTTTCTTT
cdr3_aa: CAWSVRQGRFGIMNTEAFF

d_call: -
v_call: TRBV4-1
cdr3_length: 17
clone_size: -
j_call: TRBJ1-4
cdr3_nt: TGCGCCAGCAGCCAAGGAGTTTTTACAGTGATGAATGAAAAACTGTTTTTT
cdr3_aa: CASSQGVFTVMNEKLFF

d_call: -
v_call: TRBV19
cdr3_length: 13
clone_size: -
j_call: TRBJ2-3
cdr3_nt: TGTGCCAGTAGTATCCGCCAGGGAGATACGCAGTATTTT
cdr3_aa: CASSIRQGDTQYF

d_call: -
v_call: TRBV4-1
cdr3_length: 13
clone_size: -
j_call: TRBJ1-2
cdr3_nt: TGCGCCAGCAGCCAAGTAGTCCTCTTCGGCTACACCTTC
cdr3_aa: CASSQVVLFGYTF

d_call: TRBD2
v_call: TRBV7-9
cdr3_length: 16
clone_size: -
j_call: TRBJ2-7
cdr3_nt: TGTGCCAGCAGCTTAGCCGGGACTAGCGGGGCCTACGAGCAGTACTTC
cdr3_aa: CASSLAGTSGAYEQYF

d_call: TRBD1
v_call: TRBV7-3
cdr3_length: 15
clone_size: -
j_call: TRBJ2-1
cdr3_nt: TGTGCCAGCAGCCCAGACAGGGGATCCTACAATGAGCAGTTCTTC
cdr3_aa: CASSPDRGSYNEQFF

d_call: -
v_call: TRBV5-1
cdr3_length: 13
clone_size: once
j_call: TRBJ2-2
cdr3_nt: TGCGCCAGCAGCTTGGTCGGCACCGGGGAGCTGTTTTTT
cdr3_aa: CASSLVGTGELFF

d_call: -
v_call: TRBV6-1
cdr3_length: 14
clone_size: few
j_call: TRBJ2-1
cdr3_nt: TGTGCCAGCAGTGTGGGACTCCCGTCCGGTGCGCAGTTCTTC
cdr3_aa: CASSVGLPSGAQFF

d_call: TRBD2
v_call: TRBV9
cdr3_length: 15
clone_size: -
j_call: TRBJ2-5
cdr3_nt: TGTGCCAGCAGCGTACAAGCGGGGGGATGGGAGACCCAGTACTTC
cdr3_aa: CASSVQAGGWETQYF

d_call: -
v_call: TRBV7-8
cdr3_length: 13
clone_size: -
j_call: TRBJ1-1
cdr3_nt: TGTGCCAGCAGCGCGGCGTTGAACACTGAAGCTTTCTTT
cdr3_aa: CASSAALNTEAFF

d_call: TRBD2
v_call: TRBV7-9
cdr3_length: 18
clone_size: -
j_call: TRBJ2-1
cdr3_nt: TGTGCCAGCAGCTTAGTGGGATTGGCTAGCGGGAGTGGCGATGAGCAGTTCTTC
cdr3_aa: CASSLVGLASGSGDEQFF

d_call: TRBD1
v_call: TRBV4-1
cdr3_length: 17
clone_size: -
j_call: TRBJ1-2
cdr3_nt: TGCGCCAGCAGCCAAGATCCCGGGACAGGATCTAACTATGGCTACACCTTC
cdr3_aa: CASSQDPGTGSNYGYTF

d_call: -
v_call: TRBV7-6
cdr3_length: 12
clone_size: -
j_call: TRBJ1-1
cdr3_nt: TGTGCCAGCAGCGGGGAGCCCACTGAAGCTTTCTTT
cdr3_aa: CASSGEPTEAFF

d_call: -
v_call: TRBV28
cdr3_length: 17
clone_size: -
j_call: TRBJ1-5
cdr3_nt: TGTGCCAGCCGGGGGGGGGCTCCTCTCGTCGGCAATCAGCCCCAGCATTTT
cdr3_aa: CASRGGAPLVGNQPQHF

d_call: -
v_call: TRBV27
cdr3_length: 13
clone_size: -
j_call: TRBJ2-7
cdr3_nt: TGTGCCAGCAGTTTATCAGCCTTGTACGAGCAGTACTTC
cdr3_aa: CASSLSALYEQYF